A single sample gave rise to the 22 T cell receptor beta chains below, sequenced in a study of T-cell reconstitution after alpha-beta-depleted transplantation in children. Unique molecular identifiers featured in how the TCRbeta library was prepared. TCRdb redid the calling of the PCR reads with MiXCR, one entry per CDR3 protein. The table lists 200,000 to 250,000 distinct CDR3 sequences, approximately 10% of them singletons, with 28% in the top ten. Here the sequenced sample was PBMCs, taken before TCRalphabeta/CD19-depleted stem cell transplant. These receptors were taken from a child under two years old with acute myeloid leukemia, due to receive a stem cell transplant.

This clonotype was seen at least ten times. This chain connects TRBV12-3 or TRBV12-4 to TRBJ1-3; D remains ambiguous. This CDR3 has 12 amino acids. With 6 bases removed from V and 4 bases from J, the gap between germline ends came to 7 bases. The CDR3 reads CASSTAGNTIYF. Written as DNA, the CDR3 is TGTGCCAGCAGCACTGCCGGAAACACCATATATTTT.

In the case of this clonotype: The germline gene is not matched at one end of the junction; a read error may be the cause. The CDR3 loop reads CASSPPRNEQLF. CDR3 DNA: TGCGCCAGCAGCCCCCCCCGCAATGAGCAGCTCTTC. This chain uses TRBV5-1 with TRBJ2-1; D remains unclear. Germline V gives CDR1 SGHRS, CDR2 YFSETQ. The CDR3 is 12 residues long.

Many counts were recorded for this clonotype. This chain connects TRBV28 to TRBJ1-3, with a tentative D call TRBD1 (5 bases). Deletions cut 8 bases from V and 0 bases from J, with 14 bases between. The CDR3 totals 15 residues. Germline-derived CDR1 and CDR2 are MDHEN and SYDVKM. The CDR3 is CASQRDSSSGNTIYF. CDR3 bases: TGTGCCAGCCAAAGGGACTCGAGCTCTGGAAACACCATATATTTT.

The chain is built from TRBV7-3 and TRBJ2-3; D may be TRBD1 (5 bases). The germline V gene has CDR1 SGHTA and CDR2 FQGTGA. V lost 0 bases and J lost 0, with 7 bases in between. This CDR3 region has 15 residues. CDR3 bases: TGTGCCAGCAGCTTAACAGGACATAGCACAGATACGCAGTATTTT. As protein: CASSLTGHSTDTQYF.

Many counts were recorded for this clonotype. This chain uses TRBV3-1 with TRBJ1-2; D remains ambiguous. The CDR3 loop spans 13 amino acids. From germline, CDR1 is LGHDT and CDR2 YNNKEL (reference sequence). V gave up 1 base and J gave up 8 bases, with 11 bases separating them. CDR3 in amino acids: CASSQGGHEGYTF. CDR3 DNA sequence: TGTGCCAGCAGCCAAGGAGGGCATGAGGGCTACACCTTC.

This clonotype was observed at least ten times. The rearrangement joins TRBV12-3 or TRBV12-4 to TRBJ2-7; D might be TRBD2 (6 bases). The CDR3 spans 15 residues. The V end was cut by 1 base, the J end by 6 bases, with 16 bases between. Here the CDR3 DNA reads TGTGCCAGCAGTTTAGGGACGGGAGTAGGTCGCGAGCAGTACTTC. It translates to CASSLGTGVGREQYF.

Ten or more counts support this clonotype. The rearrangement links TRBV7-2 to TRBJ2-7, with 7 bases identical to TRBD1. With V trimmed by 1 base and J by 5 bases, 5 bases remained unmatched. This CDR3 is built from 14 residues. Germline CDR1 is SGHTA and CDR2 is FQGNSA. The CDR3 region has the DNA TGTGCCAGCAGCTTAGACAGGGGTAACAACGAGCAGTACTTC. The encoded protein is CASSLDRGNNEQYF.

A single count supports this clonotype. A much larger clone lies a single base off, so this may be a read error. The gene calls are TRBV29-1 and TRBJ1-1, with D unclear. Germline V gene sequence: CDR1 SQVTM, CDR2 ANQGSEA. Trimming took 0 bases from V and 2 from J, leaving 10 bases between them. The CDR3 extends over 14 amino acids. The chain's CDR3 is CSVEDFAPNTEAFF. The CDR3 coding sequence is TGCAGCGTTGAAGATTTCGCGCCCAACACTGAAGCTTTCTTT.

This clonotype has at least ten counts. This chain uses TRBV15 with TRBJ1-6, with no clear D. Germline V gene data show CDR1 as LNHNV and CDR2 as YYDKDF (reference sequence). Trimming took 0 bases from V and 4 from J, leaving 10 bases between them. The CDR3 length is 16 residues. CDR3 sequence reads: CATSRDTAIYNSPLHF. The CDR3 bases are TGTGCCACCAGCAGAGACACGGCGATTTATAATTCACCCCTCCACTTT.

Many counts were recorded for this clonotype. V usage is TRBV5-5 and J usage is TRBJ2-7; 8 bases fit TRBD2. CDR3 length: 15 residues. Germline V gene data show CDR1 as SGHKS and CDR2 as YYEKEE (reference sequence). Trimming cost V 6 bases and J 2 bases; bases outside gene matches: 10. The CDR3 DNA reads TGTGCCAGCAACAGGCCGGGACTAGAGACCTACGAGCAGTACTTC. It translates to CASNRPGLETYEQYF.

This clonotype was picked up many times. The chain combines TRBV20-1 with TRBJ1-6, with 7 bases aligning to TRBD1. CDR1 is DFQATT and CDR2 is SNEGSKA in the germline V gene (reference sequence). V lost 5 bases, J lost 7 bases, and 11 bases stayed unmatched. The CDR3 loop spans 15 amino acids. The CDR3 sequence: CSAVHRGKGNSPLHF. Written as DNA, the CDR3 is TGCAGTGCTGTCCACAGGGGAAAAGGGAATTCACCCCTCCACTTT.

V usage is TRBV11-1 and J usage is TRBJ2-1; D is perhaps TRBD1 or TRBD2 (5 bases each). V was trimmed by 1 base and J by 10 bases, leaving 23 bases between them. From germline, CDR1 is SGHAT and CDR2 FQDESV (reference sequence). This CDR3 has 17 residues. The CDR3: CASSLGASGTSLGEQFF. CDR3 sequence (DNA): TGTGCCAGCAGCTTAGGGGCGTCCGGGACCTCGTTGGGAGAGCAGTTCTTC.

This clonotype was seen many times. The chain combines TRBV4-1 with TRBJ2-1, with 8 nucleotides matching TRBD2. Germline CDR1 is MGHRA and CDR2 is YSYEKL. There are 12 residues in the CDR3. V was clipped by 4 bases and J by 10 bases; unmatched bases: 3. The CDR3: CASSPPSGEQFF. CDR3 DNA: TGCGCCAGCAGCCCGCCTAGCGGGGAGCAGTTCTTC.

This clonotype was seen many times. The chain links TRBV20-1 to TRBJ2-5; TRBD2 matches at 8 bases. Germline V CDR1 and CDR2: DFQATT, SNEGSKA (reference sequence). The CDR3 loop spans 14 amino acids. V lost 4 bases to trimming and J lost 4 bases; unmatched junction nucleotides: 8. The CDR3 DNA is TGCAGTGCTAAACTAGCGGTGAGGGGAGAGACCCAGTACTTC. It specifies CSAKLAVRGETQYF.

This clonotype was detected ten times or more. This sequence joins TRBV27 and TRBJ1-1; D gene uncertain. The length of the CDR3 is 11 residues. Trimming took 4 bases from V and 4 from J, leaving 4 bases between them. Germline V gene sequence: CDR1 MNHEY, CDR2 SMNVEV (reference sequence). CDR3 sequence: CASSSFTEAFF. The CDR3 region has the DNA TGTGCCAGCAGTTCATTCACTGAAGCTTTCTTT.

This clonotype was detected ten times or more. CDR3 coding DNA: TGTGCCAGCAGTGATGGGCTAGTCGGAGAGACCCAGTACTTC. It is translated as CASSDGLVGETQYF. The rearrangement uses TRBV25-1 and TRBJ2-5; D gene unclear. The germline V gene has CDR1 MGHDK and CDR2 SYGVNS. V shed 3 bases and J shed 4 bases, with 12 bases lying between them. The CDR3 totals 14 residues.

This clonotype was seen many times. The chain combines TRBV6-1 with TRBJ1-5, with 7 bases matching TRBD1. The CDR3 sequence is 14 residues long. Germline V gives CDR1 MNHNS, CDR2 SASEGT. Germline trimming cut 7 bases from V and 5 bases from J; bases unmatched to any gene: 8. CDR3 DNA: TGTGCCAGCACGAGGGAGGGACAGCATCAGCCCCAGCATTTT. Protein: CASTREGQHQPQHF.

This clonotype was recorded many times. The CDR3 loop reads CSANGGNTIYF. The CDR3 bases are TGCAGTGCTAACGGTGGAAACACCATATATTTT. The rearrangement links TRBV20-1 to TRBJ1-3; no clear D. This CDR3 spans 11 amino acids. V was shortened by 4 bases and J by 3 bases, with 4 bases between the two germline ends. The germline gives CDR1 DFQATT, CDR2 SNEGSKA (reference sequence).

The rearrangement uses TRBV5-1 and TRBJ2-1; 9 nucleotides align to TRBD1. With 4 bases clipped from V and 6 bases from J, the junction kept 8 bases outside the gene matches. There are 15 residues in the CDR3. Germline V gives CDR1 SGHRS, CDR2 YFSETQ. CDR3 loop: CASSIPGQGGNEQFF. For the CDR3, the DNA is TGCGCCAGCAGCATACCGGGACAGGGAGGCAATGAGCAGTTCTTC. Complete variable domain (other parts from reference TRBV5-1 and TRBJ2-1): KAGVTQTPRYLIKTRGQQVTLSCSPISGHRSVSWYQQTPGQGLQFLFEYFSETQRNKGNFPGRFSGRQFSNSRSEMNVSTLELGDSALYLCASSIPGQGGNEQFFGPGTRLTVL.

This chain's CDR3 is CASSIAGPGVGSYEQYF. The CDR3 DNA reads TGTGCCAGTAGTATAGCGGGTCCTGGAGTGGGGTCCTACGAGCAGTACTTC. The rearrangement uses TRBV19 and TRBJ2-7; D call uncertain. The CDR3 is 17 residues long. Trimming removed 1 base at V and 1 base at J, with 17 bases between. Germline CDR1 is LNHDA and CDR2 is SQIVND (reference sequence).

This clonotype was counted ten times or more. The rearrangement links TRBV29-1 to TRBJ1-4, with D unclear. Germline CDR1 SQVTM, CDR2 ANQGSEA. This CDR3 is 14 amino acids long. Trimming took 4 bases from V and 4 from J, leaving 13 bases between them. Here the CDR3 DNA reads TGCAGCGTTGTGCACGGTGGTGGTAATGAAAAACTGTTTTTT. Amino acids: CSVVHGGGNEKLFF.

This clonotype has a count of ten or more. The J gene is TRBJ1-5, the V gene TRBV12-3 or TRBV12-4, with a weak D call TRBD1 (6 bases). There are 15 residues in the CDR3. V was trimmed by 6 bases and J by 2 bases, leaving 14 bases between them. The CDR3 is CASSLLAGGNQPQHF. CDR3 nucleotide sequence: TGTGCCAGCAGCCTTCTGGCAGGGGGCAATCAGCCCCAGCATTTT.